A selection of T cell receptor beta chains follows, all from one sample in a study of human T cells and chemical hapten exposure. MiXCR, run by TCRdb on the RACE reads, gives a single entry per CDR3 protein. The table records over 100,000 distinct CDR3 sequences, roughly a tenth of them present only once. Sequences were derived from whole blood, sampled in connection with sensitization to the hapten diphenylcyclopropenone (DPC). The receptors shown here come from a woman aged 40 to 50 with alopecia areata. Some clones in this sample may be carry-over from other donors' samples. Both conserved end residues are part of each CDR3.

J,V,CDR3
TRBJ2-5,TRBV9,CASSPGLAEETQYF
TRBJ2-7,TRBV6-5,CASSYSPDSQPYEQYF
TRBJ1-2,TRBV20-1,CSASDGGYTF
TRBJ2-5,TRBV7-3,CASSSPQETQYF
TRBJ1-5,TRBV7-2,CASSSAYGNQPQHF
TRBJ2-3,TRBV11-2,CASRIGLVIPDTQYF
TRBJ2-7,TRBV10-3,CATLDRSYEQYF
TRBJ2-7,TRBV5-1,CASSSSDRTYEQYF
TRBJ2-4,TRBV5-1,CASSLEGRINIQYF
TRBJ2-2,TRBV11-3,CASSHGQGNTGELFF
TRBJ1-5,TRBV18,CASSGGNSNQPQHF
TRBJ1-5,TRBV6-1,CASSGPGHQMPNQPQHF
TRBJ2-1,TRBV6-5,CASSYGSGGAVNEQFF
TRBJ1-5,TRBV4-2,CASSQDAGNQPQHF
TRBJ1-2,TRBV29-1,CSVGTPGGYTF
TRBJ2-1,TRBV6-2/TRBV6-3,CASSPGYNEQFF
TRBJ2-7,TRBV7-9,CASSPRTGTGADEQYF
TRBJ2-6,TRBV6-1,CASILGHSGANVLTF
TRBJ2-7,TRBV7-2,CASSLVGQGSDEQYF
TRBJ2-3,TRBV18,CASSNPGVTGSTDTQYF
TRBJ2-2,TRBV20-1,CSAIEQLPGELFF
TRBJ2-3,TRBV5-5,CASSLVSGGSTDTQYF
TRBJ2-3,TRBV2,CVSSEATRSNF
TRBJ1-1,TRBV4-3,CASSTHQVQNTEAFF
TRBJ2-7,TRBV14,CASSQTIRAGYEQYF
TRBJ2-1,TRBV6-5,CASSYSGAPGYNEQFF
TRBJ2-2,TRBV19,CASSIVGTTNTGELFF
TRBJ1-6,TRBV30,CAWSWDTALSPLHF
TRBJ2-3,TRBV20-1,CSARDQVAGESDTQYF
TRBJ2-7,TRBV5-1,CASRSTSSYEQYF
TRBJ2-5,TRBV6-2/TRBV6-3,CASSYDRGSQETQYF
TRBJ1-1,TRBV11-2,CASSQSSGTPTLKLFF
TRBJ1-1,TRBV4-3,CASSQGLTGLLSEAFF
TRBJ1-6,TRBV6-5,CASSRASAWSYNSPLHF
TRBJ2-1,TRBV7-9,CASSAPRLTSGTYLYNEQFF
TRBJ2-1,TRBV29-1,CSVDRLAGLNEQFF
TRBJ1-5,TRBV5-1,CASSLDAGQPQHF
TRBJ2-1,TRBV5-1,CASSPGTRSMIYEQFF
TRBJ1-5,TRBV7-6,CASSSRDRGQPQHF
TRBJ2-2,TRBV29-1,CSAGGFTGELFF
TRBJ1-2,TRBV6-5,CASSRTSTNYGYTF
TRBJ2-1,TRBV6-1,CANGGTYNEQFF
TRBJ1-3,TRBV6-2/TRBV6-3,CASTRQGADLGNTIYF
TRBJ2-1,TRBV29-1,CSVSGQGPYNEQFF
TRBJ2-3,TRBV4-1,CASSQDGRGLRTDTQYF
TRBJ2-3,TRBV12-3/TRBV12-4,CASSLRTGGTDTQYF
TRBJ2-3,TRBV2,CAILTGGRSDTQYF
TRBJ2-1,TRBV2,CASSFDRGAYNEQFF